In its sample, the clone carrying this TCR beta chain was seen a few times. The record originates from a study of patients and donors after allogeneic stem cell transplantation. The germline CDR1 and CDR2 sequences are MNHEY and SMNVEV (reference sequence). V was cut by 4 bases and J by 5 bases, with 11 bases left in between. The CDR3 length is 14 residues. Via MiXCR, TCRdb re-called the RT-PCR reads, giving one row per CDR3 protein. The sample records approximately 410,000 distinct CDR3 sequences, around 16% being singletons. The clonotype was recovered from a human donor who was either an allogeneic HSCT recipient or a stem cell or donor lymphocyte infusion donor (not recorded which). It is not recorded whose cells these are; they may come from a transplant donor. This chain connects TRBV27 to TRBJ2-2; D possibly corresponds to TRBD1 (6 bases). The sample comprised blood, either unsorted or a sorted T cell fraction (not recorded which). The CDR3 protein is CASSSLGATGELFF. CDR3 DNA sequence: TGTGCCAGCAGTTCACTGGGGGCAACCGGGGAGCTGTTTTTT.